Listed here is a single T cell receptor (beta chain). The antigen is undetermined. This sample was taken from a study of human T cells and chemical hapten exposure. Across the study: Investigators sensitized roughly 2 cm by roughly 2 cm of upper inner arm skin with 2% DPC. Diphenylcyclopropenone was applied weekly to patients' scalps across the roughly 23-week study. Notes on the study in general: TCRs at a frequency above 1 in 1000 stayed unchanged with DPC sensitization. Controls had significantly fewer large CDR3 similarity clusters than were formed by expanded TCRs.

Documented time point: patch test 1, 2 weeks after DPC sensitization. Treatment here: therapeutic diphenylcyclopropenone sensitization with weekly scalp DPC. TCRdb fed the RACE reads into MiXCR, producing one record per CDR3 protein. Of some 380,000 distinct CDR3 sequences listed, 4.8% are singletons. The sample consisted of whole blood, taken in connection with sensitization to the hapten diphenylcyclopropenone (DPC). This sequence originates from a woman aged 45-60 years with alopecia areata. Some clones in this sample may be carry-over from other donors' samples.

The CDR3 sequence is CASSRLKAGVVLGIDTQYF. The CDR3 bases are TGTGCCAGCAGTCGGCTAAAGGCGGGAGTTGTTCTCGGTATAGATACGCAGTATTTT. The J gene is TRBJ2-3, the V gene TRBV14, with TRBD2 matching 7 bases. Losses at the gene ends were 6 bases for V and 5 bases for J; bases not matched to a gene: 23. There are 19 residues in the CDR3. Germline V gene lookup returns CDR1 SGHDN and CDR2 FVKESK.